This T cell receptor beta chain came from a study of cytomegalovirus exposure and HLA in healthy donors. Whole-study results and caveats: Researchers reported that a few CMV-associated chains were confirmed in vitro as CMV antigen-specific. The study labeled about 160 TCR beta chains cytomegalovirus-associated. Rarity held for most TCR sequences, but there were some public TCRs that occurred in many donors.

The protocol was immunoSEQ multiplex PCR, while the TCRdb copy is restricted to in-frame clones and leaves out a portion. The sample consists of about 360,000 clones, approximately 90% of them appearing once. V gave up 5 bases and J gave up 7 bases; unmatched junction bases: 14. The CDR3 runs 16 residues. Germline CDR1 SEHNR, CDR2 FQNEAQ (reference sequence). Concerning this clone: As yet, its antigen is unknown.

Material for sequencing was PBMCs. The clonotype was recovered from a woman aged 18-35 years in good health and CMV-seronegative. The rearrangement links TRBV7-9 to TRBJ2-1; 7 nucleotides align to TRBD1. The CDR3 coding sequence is TGTGCCAGCAGCGGTATTCTTCTGGGCAGGGGGAATGAGCAGTTCTTC. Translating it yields CASSGILLGRGNEQFF.